A selection of T cell receptor beta chains follows, all from one sample in a study of blood T cell repertoires in COVID-19. Produced via immunoSEQ multiplex PCR; TCRdb's table is partial and in-frame only. This sample yields about 400,000 clones, of which 88% are seen a single time; about 2.1% belongs to the top ten. Source material: PBMCs or T cells enriched from blood (not recorded which). Receptors were obtained from a woman aged 40-49 years with acute COVID-19. The CDR3 runs from the conserved cysteine through the conserved F or W. The D gene is left open where the match is weak. Clone size is shown for a subset of rows, as once, few, many or a class of expanded clone.

v_call	d_call	cdr3_length	j_call	clone_size	cdr3_nt	cdr3_aa
TRBV4-1	NA	13	TRBJ2-3	NA	TGCGCCAGCAGCCAAGGAAAGGGGGATACGCAGTATTTT	CASSQGKGDTQYF
TRBV5-1	TRBD2	16	TRBJ2-2	NA	TGCGCCAGCAGCTTGGCCTCAGCGGGGGTGGCCGGGGAGCTGTTTTTT	CASSLASAGVAGELFF
TRBV6-5	NA	13	TRBJ2-1	NA	TGTGCCAGCAGTTACCGACAGTACAATGAGCAGTTCTTC	CASSYRQYNEQFF
TRBV5-6	TRBD2	16	TRBJ2-5	NA	TGTGCCAGCAGCTTCGGCGGGGGGGCCGATGGAGAGACCCAGTACTTC	CASSFGGGADGETQYF
TRBV5-6	TRBD1	15	TRBJ1-6	NA	TGTGCCAGCAGCAAGGACAGGGGTGGGGATTCACCCCTCCACTTT	CASSKDRGGDSPLHF
TRBV7-9	TRBD1	15	TRBJ1-6	NA	TGTGCCAGCAGCTTACTAGGACAGGGAAGGTCACCCCTCCACTTT	CASSLLGQGRSPLHF
TRBV3-1/TRBV3-2	NA	13	TRBJ1-4	NA	TGTGCCAGCAGCCGAGAGGGCAGAGAAAAACTGTTTTTT	CASSREGREKLFF
TRBV7-9	TRBD1	13	TRBJ2-4	NA	TGTGCCAGCAGCTCGCTACAGGGGGACATTCAGTACTTC	CASSSLQGDIQYF
TRBV14	NA	14	TRBJ2-5	NA	TGTGCCAGCAGCCAGGGCCAGGGGAAAGAGACCCAGTACTTC	CASSQGQGKETQYF
TRBV2	TRBD2	11	TRBJ2-7	NA	TGTGCCAGCAGGACTGGCGGGGGGCAGTACTTC	CASRTGGGQYF
TRBV11-3	NA	14	TRBJ1-6	NA	TGTGCCAGCAGCTTAACCCCGGATAATTCACCCCTCCACTTT	CASSLTPDNSPLHF
TRBV5-1	TRBD1	15	TRBJ2-7	NA	TGCGCCAGCAGCCCAAACGGACAGGGAGTCTACGAGCAGTACTTC	CASSPNGQGVYEQYF
TRBV10-1	NA	12	TRBJ2-7	few	TGCGCCAGCAGTGTCGGTCTGAACGAGCAGTACTTC	CASSVGLNEQYF
TRBV18	TRBD1	17	TRBJ1-1	NA	TGTGCCAGCTCACCCGACCTTTCCGGACAGGGGTTAACCTTGGCTTTCTTT	CASSPDLSGQGLTLAFF
TRBV18	TRBD1	13	TRBJ1-2	once	TGTGCCAGCTCACCACCGACAGGGGAAGGCTACACCTTC	CASSPPTGEGYTF
TRBV3-1/TRBV3-2	NA	15	TRBJ1-5	NA	TGTGCCAGCAGCCAAGAAACAGGGATCAATCAGCCCCAGCATTTT	CASSQETGINQPQHF
TRBV27	TRBD2	16	TRBJ2-3	NA	TGTGCCAGCAGTCCGTGGACTAGCCGAATCACAGATACGCAGTATTTT	CASSPWTSRITDTQYF
TRBV7-2	TRBD1	15	TRBJ1-1	NA	TGTGCCAGCAGCTCACAGGGACAGGGGAACACTGAAGCTTTCTTT	CASSSQGQGNTEAFF
TRBV27	TRBD2	14	TRBJ2-3	NA	TGTGCCAGCACCCGACTAGCGGGTGAAGATACGCAGTATTTT	CASTRLAGEDTQYF
TRBV27	TRBD1	15	TRBJ1-3	many	TGTGCCAGCTATGACCGGGACAGCTCTGGAAACACCATATATTTT	CASYDRDSSGNTIYF
TRBV18	TRBD1	15	TRBJ2-7	NA	TGTGCCAGCTCACCGATACGACAGGGGGTTTACGAGCAGTACTTC	CASSPIRQGVYEQYF
TRBV4-1	TRBD1	15	TRBJ1-1	NA	TGCGCCAGCAGCCCTCTGCAGGGGGCTTTCACTGAAGCTTTCTTT	CASSPLQGAFTEAFF
TRBV24-1	NA	17	TRBJ1-2	NA	TGTGCCACCAGTGATTTTGTTGGGCAGGTAAGTTTCTATGGCTACACCTTC	CATSDFVGQVSFYGYTF
TRBV6-5	TRBD1	13	TRBJ1-5	NA	TGTGCCAGCAGTCCGGGACAGACTGGGCCCCAGCATTTT	CASSPGQTGPQHF
TRBV2	NA	13	TRBJ2-7	NA	TGTGCCAGCAGTCGCGAACCCCTCGGCGAGCAGTACTTC	CASSREPLGEQYF
TRBV6-6	NA	13	TRBJ1-1	NA	TGTGCCAGCAGTTCGCAGGGGTACACTGAAGCTTTCTTT	CASSSQGYTEAFF
TRBV2	NA	15	TRBJ1-1	NA	TGTGCCAGCAGTGAAGCACAGGGCCTGAACACTGAAGCTTTCTTT	CASSEAQGLNTEAFF
TRBV5-1	NA	14	TRBJ1-5	NA	TGCGCCAGCAGCTTGGATGGGGGGGGGCAGCCCCAGCATTTT	CASSLDGGGQPQHF
TRBV5-5	NA	15	TRBJ2-3	once	TGTGCCAGCAGCTTCGGCAGGGGGGGCACAGATACGCAGTATTTT	CASSFGRGGTDTQYF
TRBV21-1	NA	18	TRBJ1-2	NA	TGTGCCAGCAGCACCCCCATGGGACAGGGGGCGTTTAACTATGGCTACACCTTC	CASSTPMGQGAFNYGYTF
TRBV7-9	NA	17	TRBJ2-1	few	TGTGCCAGCCAACCCCGAGGAGGGTTAAGGTTCTACAATGAGCAGTTCTTC	CASQPRGGLRFYNEQFF
TRBV30	NA	13	TRBJ2-3	once	TGTGCCTGGAGTGTACGGGGGACAGATACGCAGTATTTT	CAWSVRGTDTQYF
TRBV15	NA	15	TRBJ2-7	NA	TGTGCCACCAGCAGAGATTTCTCCGGGATGGGAGAGCAGTACTTC	CATSRDFSGMGEQYF
TRBV2	TRBD2	16	TRBJ2-1	NA	TGTGCCAGCAGCCCACTACACGGGGGGAGGGGCAATGAGCAGTTCTTC	CASSPLHGGRGNEQFF
TRBV5-1	TRBD1	15	TRBJ1-2	NA	TGCGCCAGCAGCCTTGATGGACAGGGGGCAAGTGGCTACACCTTC	CASSLDGQGASGYTF
TRBV5-1	NA	17	TRBJ1-2	NA	TGCGCCAGCAGCTTGGCCGTCGCAACGGGGACTTATTATGGCTACACCTTC	CASSLAVATGTYYGYTF
TRBV2	TRBD1	13	TRBJ1-2	NA	TGTGCCAGCAGACTAGGGACAGGGAGTGGCTACACCTTC	CASRLGTGSGYTF
TRBV7-8	NA	13	TRBJ2-3	NA	TGTGCCAGCAGCTTAGGTGTACTTGATACGCAGTATTTT	CASSLGVLDTQYF
TRBV9	TRBD1	15	TRBJ1-4	once	TGTGCCAGCAGCATTGGACAGGTCGTCGGAGAAAAACTGTTTTTT	CASSIGQVVGEKLFF
TRBV9	TRBD2	16	TRBJ2-5	NA	TGTGCCAGCAGCGTAACTAGCGGGGGGCCTCAAGAGACCCAGTACTTC	CASSVTSGGPQETQYF
TRBV6-2/TRBV6-3	TRBD1	15	TRBJ1-6	NA	TGTGCCAGCAGTCTCGATACAGGGGATAGTTCACCCCTCCACTTT	CASSLDTGDSSPLHF
TRBV2	NA	16	TRBJ1-6	NA	TGTGCCAGCAGTGAAGAACAGGGATCCTATAATTCACCCCTCCACTTT	CASSEEQGSYNSPLHF
TRBV19	TRBD1	16	TRBJ2-5	NA	TGTGCCAGTAGTATGGTGATAGGACAGGGGGGAGAGACCCAGTACTTC	CASSMVIGQGGETQYF
TRBV9	TRBD2	16	TRBJ2-1	NA	TGTGCCAGCAGCGTAGTAACTAGCGGGGGATACAATGAGCAGTTCTTC	CASSVVTSGGYNEQFF
TRBV19	NA	14	TRBJ1-2	NA	TGTGCCAGTAGTATTGTATCAGGCAACTATGGCTACACCTTC	CASSIVSGNYGYTF
TRBV19	NA	17	TRBJ2-6	NA	TGTGCCAGTAGCCTACACAGGGCCTTTACTGGGGCCAACGTCCTGACTTTC	CASSLHRAFTGANVLTF